Presented here are 32 T cell receptor beta chains from one specimen sequenced in a study of blood T cell repertoires in COVID-19. Sequencing was performed with immunoSEQ multiplex PCR; in TCRdb, only in-frame clones are kept and a portion is missing. The sample contains roughly 190,000 clones, 82% of which appear only once. The sample taken for sequencing was peripheral blood. All receptors derive from a woman aged 55-69 years with COVID-19, enrolled during active disease.

The V gene is TRBV7-8, the J gene TRBJ2-5; 10 bases map to TRBD1. Germline CDR1 SGHVS, CDR2 FQNEAQ. CDR3 length equals 17 residues. J gave up 5 bases and V 5 bases, and 14 bases lay outside the gene matches. The CDR3 DNA reads TGTGCCAGCAGCCCTCGAACCCCGGGACAGGGGAGGGAGACCCAGTACTTC. As protein: CASSPRTPGQGRETQYF. Complete variable domain (other parts from reference TRBV7-8 and TRBJ2-5): GAGVSQSPRYKVAKRGQDVALRCDPISGHVSLFWYQQALGQGPEFLTYFQNEAQLDKSGLPSDRFFAERPEGSVSTLKIQRTQQEDSAVYLCASSPRTPGQGRETQYFGPGTRLLVL.

This clone was detected only a few times. The chain joins TRBV7-2 to TRBJ2-2; 8 positions agree with TRBD1. This CDR3 is built from 17 residues. Germline V CDR1 and CDR2: SGHTA, FQGNSA. After removal of 3 bases from V and 2 bases from J, the junction contained 8 bases not matched to a gene. The CDR3 bases are TGTGCCAGCAGCTTCCCGACAGGGGCGACCAACACCGGGGAGCTGTTTTTT. It encodes CASSFPTGATNTGELFF.

The chain uses TRBV7-3 and TRBJ2-1; TRBD2 aligns across 7 bases. The CDR3 consists of 15 residues. V trimming: 2 bases; J trimming: 6 bases; junction bases outside the gene matches: 7. Germline CDR1 and CDR2: SGHTA and FQGTGA. CDR3 nucleotides: TGTGCCAGCAGCTTAGGTCTAGCGGTGGGCAATGAGCAGTTCTTC. It yields the protein CASSLGLAVGNEQFF.

V usage is TRBV5-1 and J usage is TRBJ2-2; 7 bases fit TRBD1. Trimming cost V 1 base and J 0 bases; bases outside gene matches: 6. The CDR3 sequence is 17 residues long. The germline CDR1 and CDR2 sequences are SGHRS and YFSETQ. CDR3 sequence: CASSLSPGTANTGELFF. DNA for the CDR3: TGCGCCAGCAGCTTGTCGCCTGGGACAGCGAACACCGGGGAGCTGTTTTTT.

The rearrangement uses TRBV6-5 and TRBJ1-3; 7 bases fit TRBD1. V shed 0 bases, J shed 5 bases, and the junction held 1 base outside the gene matches. CDR1 is MNHEY and CDR2 is SVGAGI in the germline V gene. This CDR3 contains 14 residues. CDR3: CASSYSGQRNTIYF. The CDR3 DNA sequence: TGTGCCAGCAGTTACTCGGGACAGCGAAACACCATATATTTT.

The chain uses TRBV7-2 and TRBJ1-3; D might be TRBD1 (5 bases). This CDR3 spans 16 amino acids. The germline V gene encodes CDR1 SGHTA and CDR2 FQGNSA. Trimming removed 2 bases from V and 1 base from J, with 12 bases in between. This CDR3 reads CASSLYNGGSGNTIYF. CDR3 nucleotide sequence: TGTGCCAGCAGCTTATATAACGGGGGTTCTGGAAACACCATATATTTT.

This clone was detected a few times. This chain links TRBV28 with TRBJ1-5; the D gene is possibly TRBD1 (5 bases). The CDR3 sequence is 12 residues long. From germline, CDR1 is MDHEN and CDR2 SYDVKM. Trimming took off 7 bases at V and 5 bases at J, with 9 bases between the two ends. The CDR3 loop is CASNRQYQPQHF. Here the CDR3 DNA reads TGTGCCAGCAACCGACAGTATCAGCCCCAGCATTTT. Full variable domain (remainder filled in from reference TRBV28 and TRBJ1-5): DVKVTQSSRYLVKRTGEKVFLECVQDMDHENMFWYRQDPGLGLRLIYFSYDVKMKEKGDIPEGYSVSREKKERFSLILESASTNQTSMYLCASNRQYQPQHFGDGTRLSIL.

In this sample, this clone turned up once. The V call is TRBV28, the J call TRBJ2-1, with 8 nucleotides matching TRBD2. This CDR3 is 16 amino acids long. Germline CDR1 and CDR2: MDHEN and SYDVKM. V shed 8 bases, J shed 1 base, and the junction held 10 bases outside the gene matches. The CDR3 protein is CASGQSGSGSYNEQFF. The CDR3 DNA is TGTGCCAGCGGCCAGAGCGGGAGTGGTTCCTACAATGAGCAGTTCTTC.

The chain recombines TRBV7-2 with TRBJ2-7; 10 nucleotides match TRBD2. CDR1 is SGHTA and CDR2 is FQGNSA in the germline V gene. The V segment lost 6 bases and the J segment 3 bases; nucleotides outside the gene matches: 8. The CDR3 totals 15 residues. The CDR3 DNA sequence: TGTGCCAGCAGACCAGAATTAGCGGGAGGCTACGAGCAGTACTTC. It specifies CASRPELAGGYEQYF.

This clone was found a few times. The rearrangement uses TRBV29-1 and TRBJ1-2; 12 nucleotides agree with TRBD1. The CDR3 length is 14 residues. V lost 4 bases to trimming and J lost 7 bases; unmatched junction nucleotides: 7. Germline CDR1 reads SQVTM; CDR2 reads ANQGSEA. The CDR3 nucleotides are TGCAGCGTTGGCCCGGGACAGGGGGCAGTTGGCTACACCTTC. Protein product: CSVGPGQGAVGYTF.

The chain employs TRBV7-6 and TRBJ1-1; tentatively, D is TRBD1 (5 bases). The ends were cut back, 4 bases at V and 12 bases at J, with 24 bases in the middle. This CDR3 is 15 amino acids long. The germline V gene has CDR1 SGHVS and CDR2 FNYEAQ. The CDR3 protein is CASSSARDGGLRTFF. The CDR3, as DNA: TGTGCCAGCAGCTCCGCCCGGGACGGAGGGTTAAGGACTTTCTTT.

This clone turned up a few times. The chain carries TRBV27 and TRBJ2-1; 7 nucleotides match TRBD1. This CDR3 comprises 16 residues. Germline loops: CDR1 MNHEY, CDR2 SMNVEV (reference sequence). V lost 3 bases to trimming and J lost 3 bases; unmatched junction nucleotides: 8. This CDR3 is CASSFGERTGYNEQFF. CDR3 coding DNA: TGTGCCAGCAGTTTCGGGGAAAGGACAGGCTACAATGAGCAGTTCTTC.

The V call is TRBV19, the J call TRBJ2-7, with 8 nucleotides matching TRBD2. The CDR3 is 14 residues long. The V gene end was trimmed by 6 bases and the J gene end by 1 base; junction bases not matched to a gene: 5. The germline gives CDR1 LNHDA, CDR2 SQIVND (reference sequence). The CDR3 here is CASSGLASSYEQYF. The CDR3, as DNA: TGTGCCAGTAGCGGACTAGCCTCTTCCTACGAGCAGTACTTC.

This sequence joins TRBV3-1 (or the pseudogene TRBV3-2) and TRBJ1-3; D may be TRBD1 (5 bases). This CDR3 is 13 amino acids long. Germline CDR1 LGHDT, CDR2 YNNKEL (reference sequence). V was trimmed by 5 bases and J by 7 bases, leaving 12 bases between them. The CDR3 sequence: CASSFGQTNTIYF. The CDR3 nucleotides read TGTGCCAGCAGCTTCGGACAAACGAACACCATATATTTT.

V and J are TRBV3-1 (or the pseudogene TRBV3-2) and TRBJ1-1; D call uncertain. V gave up 1 base and J gave up 3 bases, with 12 bases separating them. CDR1 is LGHDT and CDR2 is YNNKEL in the germline V gene (reference sequence). This CDR3 has 15 residues. In DNA form, the CDR3 reads TGTGCCAGCAGCCAAGTCCCCAGACTGTACACTGAAGCTTTCTTT. It specifies CASSQVPRLYTEAFF.

The table lists this clone with a count of one. The genes are TRBV7-3 and TRBJ1-1; no clear D. V was trimmed by 2 bases and J by 3 bases, leaving 7 bases between them. Germline-derived CDR1 and CDR2 are SGHTA and FQGTGA. The CDR3 consists of 13 residues. The CDR3 sequence: CASSLAADTEAFF. The CDR3 nucleotides are TGTGCCAGCAGCTTAGCCGCGGACACTGAAGCTTTCTTT.

The chain is built from TRBV6-5 and TRBJ1-1; the D gene is possibly TRBD1 (5 bases). Trimming took off 8 bases at V and 2 bases at J, with 12 bases between the two ends. Per the germline V gene, CDR1 is MNHEY and CDR2 is SVGAGI. The CDR3 spans 13 residues. CDR3 nucleotides: TGTGCCAGCGTCTGGGGCTCAAACACTGAAGCTTTCTTT. It specifies CASVWGSNTEAFF.

This chain links TRBV18 with TRBJ2-2, with 7 bases that match TRBD1. V shed 3 bases, J shed 7 bases, and the junction held 5 bases outside the gene matches. The V gene's germline CDR1 is KGHSH and CDR2 LQKENI. The CDR3 sequence is 14 residues long. The DNA for the CDR3 is TGTGCCAGCTCACCTCCAGGGGGTTTCGGGGAGCTGTTTTTT. As protein: CASSPPGGFGELFF.

The V call is TRBV6-6, the J call TRBJ2-3; D perhaps matches TRBD1 (5 bases). CDR1 and CDR2 from the germline V gene are MNHNY and SVGAGI (reference sequence). V was clipped by 5 bases and J by 3 bases, with 9 bases between them. The CDR3 is made up of 13 amino acids. The CDR3, as DNA: TGTGCCAGCAGTCCTAGGGGTACAGATACGCAGTATTTT. It translates to CASSPRGTDTQYF.

This clone turned up a few times. The genes are TRBV6-5 and TRBJ1-2, with a tentative D call TRBD1 (5 bases). CDR1 MNHEY and CDR2 SVGAGI come from the germline V gene. V was clipped by 4 bases and J by 4 bases, with 16 bases between them. This CDR3 region has 15 residues. CDR3 protein: CASSSQGGKSYGYTF. The DNA for the CDR3 is TGTGCCAGCAGTTCTCAGGGCGGGAAGAGCTATGGCTACACCTTC.

This rearrangement joins TRBV11-2 to TRBJ2-5, with TRBD2 identical over 16 bases. CDR1 is SGHAT and CDR2 is FQNNGV in the germline V gene. The junction had 2 bases not matched to a gene; V was cut back by 3 bases and J by 4 bases. The CDR3 is made up of 16 amino acids. For the CDR3, the DNA is TGTGCCAGCAGCTTGGGGACTAGCGGGAGGGCAGAGACCCAGTACTTC. Its translation: CASSLGTSGRAETQYF.

The chain is built from TRBV7-9 and TRBJ2-1; 9 bases match TRBD1. The junction had 6 bases not matched to a gene; V was cut back by 4 bases and J by 5 bases. The CDR3 runs to 15 residues. CDR1 and CDR2 (germline): SEHNR, FQNEAQ (reference sequence). Written as DNA, the CDR3 is TGTGCCAGCAGCTCCCGGGACAGGGTTAACAATGAGCAGTTCTTC. It codes for CASSSRDRVNNEQFF.

This clone was counted only a few times. This chain links TRBV19 with TRBJ1-2, with TRBD1 matching 7 bases. This CDR3 has 16 amino acids. Germline V gene sequence: CDR1 LNHDA, CDR2 SQIVND (reference sequence). Trimming took 3 bases from V and 7 from J; bases not matched to a gene: 14. The CDR3 reads CASSMKSTGILPGYTF. The CDR3 DNA follows: TGTGCCAGTAGTATGAAATCGACAGGGATTTTACCTGGCTACACCTTC.

This rearrangement joins TRBV6-1 to TRBJ1-5; 8 bases line up with TRBD1. Germline loops: CDR1 MNHNS, CDR2 SASEGT. There are 16 residues in the CDR3. V was clipped by 3 bases and J by 6 bases; unmatched bases: 10. Here the CDR3 DNA reads TGTGCCAGCAGTGAGGGAGGGACAGGTCATCGTCAGCCCCAGCATTTT. It specifies CASSEGGTGHRQPQHF.

V and J are TRBV5-6 and TRBJ2-3; 9 positions agree with TRBD2. The V and J ends lost 4 bases and 2 bases, in that order; junction bases with no gene match: 8. The CDR3 extends over 16 amino acids. Germline values: CDR1 SGHDT, CDR2 YYEEEE. The CDR3 nucleotides are TGTGCCAGCAGCCCCCTGACTAGCGGCGCCACAGATACGCAGTATTTT. Protein: CASSPLTSGATDTQYF.

The V and J genes are TRBV25-1 and TRBJ1-6; D is unresolved. Germline CDR1 is MGHDK and CDR2 is SYGVNS. The length of the CDR3 is 18 residues. Trimming pared 3 bases from V and 6 bases from J, leaving 21 bases between. CDR3 DNA sequence: TGTGCCAGCAGTGATTACACTATCAATGCTCCTAGTAATTCACCCCTCCACTTT. This translates into CASSDYTINAPSNSPLHF.

The V call is TRBV24-1, the J call TRBJ1-4; 8 bases fit TRBD1. Losses at the gene ends were 4 bases for V and 6 bases for J; bases not matched to a gene: 6. CDR1 and CDR2 (germline): KGHDR, SFDVKD. The CDR3 covers 15 residues. This CDR3 is CATSEAGGPYEKLFF. CDR3 bases: TGTGCCACCAGTGAAGCAGGGGGCCCTTATGAAAAACTGTTTTTT.

V gene TRBV5-6 combines with J gene TRBJ2-7; no clear D. Deletions cut 1 base from V and 7 bases from J, with 15 bases between. Germline CDR1 and CDR2: SGHDT and YYEEEE. This CDR3 is built from 14 residues. CDR3 nucleotides: TGTGCCAGCAGCTTGTATACCCAACTGTGGGAGCAGTACGTC. Protein product: CASSLYTQLWEQYV.

The V call is TRBV19, the J call TRBJ1-1; TRBD1 is a possible D gene (5 bases). Germline V CDR1 and CDR2: LNHDA, SQIVND (reference sequence). Trimming left V 1 base short and J 7 bases short, with 7 bases between. This CDR3 has 12 amino acids. The CDR3 DNA is TGTGCCAGTAGTATAGGCAGGGTTGAAGCTTTCTTT. Amino acid sequence: CASSIGRVEAFF.

The rearrangement joins TRBV7-2 to TRBJ2-1, with a possible D match to TRBD2 (6 bases). Trimming removed 1 base at V and 5 bases at J, with 15 bases between. CDR1 is SGHTA and CDR2 is FQGNSA in the germline V gene. CDR3 length: 16 residues. The CDR3 is CASSLGAGRINNEQFF. In DNA, the CDR3 is TGTGCCAGCAGCTTAGGGGCGGGACGTATTAACAATGAGCAGTTCTTC.

Points on this clone: This sequence may be a read error, since a much larger clone differs from it by one base. The rearrangement uses TRBV5-6 and TRBJ1-6; TRBD1 matches at 9 bases. The CDR3 runs to 14 residues. Germline CDR1 reads SGHDT; CDR2 reads YYEEEE. V was clipped by 4 bases and J by 7 bases; unmatched bases: 3. The CDR3 bases are TGTGCCAGCAGCCACGGGACAGGGAATTCACCCCTCCACTTT. It yields the protein CASSHGTGNSPLHF.

V usage is TRBV7-8 and J usage is TRBJ2-7; D ambiguous. Germline V lookup: CDR1 SGHVS, CDR2 FQNEAQ. The CDR3 is made up of 15 amino acids. Trimming stripped 1 base from V and 2 bases from J, with 12 bases between. CDR3: CASSLEETLTYEQYF. In nucleotides, the CDR3 is TGTGCCAGCAGCTTAGAGGAGACTCTGACCTACGAGCAGTACTTC.